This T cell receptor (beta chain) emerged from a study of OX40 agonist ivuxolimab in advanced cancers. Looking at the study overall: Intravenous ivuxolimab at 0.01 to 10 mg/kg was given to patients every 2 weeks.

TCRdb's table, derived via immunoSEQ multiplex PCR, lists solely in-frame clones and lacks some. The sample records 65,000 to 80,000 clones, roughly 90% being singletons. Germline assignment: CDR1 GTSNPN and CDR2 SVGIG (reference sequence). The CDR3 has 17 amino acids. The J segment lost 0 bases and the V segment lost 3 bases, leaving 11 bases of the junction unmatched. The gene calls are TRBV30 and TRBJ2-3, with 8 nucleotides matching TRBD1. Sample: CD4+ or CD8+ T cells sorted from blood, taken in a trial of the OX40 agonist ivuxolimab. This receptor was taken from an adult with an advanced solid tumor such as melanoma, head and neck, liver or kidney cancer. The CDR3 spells CAWRGDVDRGSTDTQYF. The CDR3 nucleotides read TGTGCCTGGAGAGGGGACGTCGACAGGGGTAGCACAGATACGCAGTATTTT. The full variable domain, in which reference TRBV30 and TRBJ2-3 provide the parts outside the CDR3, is SQTIHQWPATLVQPVGSPLSLECTVEGTSNPNLYWYRQAAGRGLQLLFYSVGIGQISSEVPQNLSASRPQDRQFILSSKKLLLSDSGFYLCAWRGDVDRGSTDTQYFGPGTRLTVL.